This passage covers 32 T cell receptor beta chains from one sample sequenced in a study of blood T cell repertoires in COVID-19. Only in-frame clones appear in the TCRdb table, and some are missing; sequencing was by immunoSEQ multiplex PCR. Seen here are approximately 57,000 clones, over 75% observed once, and the top ten hold roughly 4.5%. Sequenced sample: peripheral blood. The receptors originated from a man aged 40-49 years with active COVID-19.

The rearrangement links TRBV14 to TRBJ2-2; D call uncertain. The CDR3 runs 15 residues. Germline V gene data show CDR1 as SGHDN and CDR2 as FVKESK. The V end was cut by 1 base, the J end by 8 bases, with 14 bases between. This chain's CDR3 is CASSQVLPRRGELFF. The CDR3 DNA sequence: TGTGCCAGCAGCCAAGTCTTGCCTAGACGTGGGGAGCTGTTTTTT.

The chain recombines TRBV7-3 with TRBJ2-7; the match to TRBD1 covers 7 bases. This CDR3 contains 13 residues. Germline CDR1 SGHTA, CDR2 FQGTGA. J lost 7 bases, V lost 5 bases, and 8 bases had no gene match. The CDR3 DNA sequence: TGTGCCAGCAGCCCCGACAGGGCGAGGGAGCAGTACTTC. This sequence encodes CASSPDRAREQYF.

This chain joins TRBV3-1 (or the pseudogene TRBV3-2) and TRBJ2-7; 10 nucleotides match TRBD2. The junction had 2 bases not matched to a gene; V was cut back by 4 bases and J by 2 bases. This CDR3 comprises 14 residues. CDR1 is LGHDT, CDR2 YNNKEL, per germline (reference sequence). The CDR3 region has the DNA TGTGCCAGCAGCCCGGGACTAGCGCCCTACGAGCAGTACTTC. This translates into CASSPGLAPYEQYF.

This rearrangement joins TRBV28 to TRBJ1-5; TRBD1 matches 8 bases. The trim removed 8 bases at V and 9 bases at J, leaving 12 bases unmatched. In germline, CDR1 is MDHEN, CDR2 SYDVKM. The CDR3 loop spans 14 amino acids. CDR3 loop: CASLTPGQGWPQHF. CDR3 sequence (DNA): TGTGCCAGCCTAACCCCCGGACAGGGCTGGCCCCAGCATTTT.

The V gene is TRBV6-1, the J gene TRBJ1-5, with D possibly TRBD1 on 5 matching bases. Germline V CDR1 and CDR2: MNHNS, SASEGT. The CDR3 is 16 amino acids. The V end was cut by 0 bases, the J end by 2 bases, with 11 bases between. CDR3 nucleotides: TGTGCCAGCAGTGAAGCGCCGGGAGGGGGCAATCAGCCCCAGCATTTT. Protein product: CASSEAPGGGNQPQHF.

The chain is built from TRBV19 and TRBJ2-7, with 12 positions matching TRBD1. In germline, CDR1 is LNHDA, CDR2 SQIVND (reference sequence). The length of the CDR3 is 16 residues. The V and J ends lost 7 bases and 7 bases, in that order; junction bases with no gene match: 14. For the CDR3, the DNA is TGTGCCAGTACCCAAACTTCCGGGACAGGGGGCCAAGAGCAGTACTTC. It specifies CASTQTSGTGGQEQYF.

The rearrangement uses TRBV28 and TRBJ1-5; TRBD1 matches 8 bases. CDR1 and CDR2 (germline): MDHEN, SYDVKM. The CDR3 runs to 15 residues. The V gene end was trimmed by 5 bases and the J gene end by 6 bases; junction bases not matched to a gene: 9. The CDR3 here is CASSAGQGGSQPQHF. Written as DNA, the CDR3 is TGTGCCAGCAGTGCCGGACAGGGCGGGAGTCAGCCCCAGCATTTT.

The genes are TRBV7-8 and TRBJ1-4, with 8 bases matching TRBD1. Germline values: CDR1 SGHVS, CDR2 FQNEAQ. This CDR3 is 15 amino acids long. V was clipped by 4 bases and J by 11 bases; unmatched bases: 12. The CDR3 loop reads CASSSRTGSRGKLFF. The CDR3 region has the DNA TGTGCCAGCAGCTCGCGGACAGGGTCCCGCGGGAAACTGTTTTTT.

The rearrangement links TRBV6-5 to TRBJ2-2, with D possibly matching TRBD1 (6 bases). The CDR3 runs to 16 residues. Germline CDR1 reads MNHEY; CDR2 reads SVGAGI. Between the trimmed V and J ends, which lost 2 bases and 0 bases, there was a span of 10 bases. For the CDR3, the DNA is TGTGCCAGCAGTTACGGGGGCGGTTCGAACACCGGGGAGCTGTTTTTT. It yields the protein CASSYGGGSNTGELFF.

The chain carries TRBV5-8 and TRBJ1-2; 8 bases line up with TRBD1. The germline CDR1 and CDR2 sequences are SGHTS and YDEGEE. V gave up 4 bases and J gave up 6 bases; unmatched junction bases: 14. CDR3 size: 16 residues. The CDR3 DNA sequence: TGTGCCAGCAGCCGTAGACAGGGGTCTTCGTTGAATGGCTACACCTTC. It codes for CASSRRQGSSLNGYTF.

The chain uses TRBV19 and TRBJ2-7; TRBD1 agrees at 7 bases. The CDR3 length is 14 residues. Looked up from germline, CDR1 is LNHDA and CDR2 is SQIVND (reference sequence). J lost 0 bases, V lost 5 bases, and 4 bases had no gene match. In DNA, the CDR3 is TGTGCCAGTAGTCGACAGGGTAGCTCCTACGAGCAGTACTTC. Translation: CASSRQGSSYEQYF.

The chain joins TRBV2 to TRBJ2-1; 12 nucleotides agree with TRBD2. The germline V gene has CDR1 SNHLY and CDR2 FYNNEI. The CDR3 has 14 amino acids. J was trimmed by 6 bases and V by 10 bases; bases with no gene match: 7. This CDR3 is CATIGLAGRNEQFF. Here the CDR3 DNA reads TGTGCCACGATAGGACTAGCGGGGCGCAATGAGCAGTTCTTC.

V is TRBV7-9 and J is TRBJ2-3; 10 positions match TRBD2. The CDR3 runs 19 residues. Germline V lookup: CDR1 SEHNR, CDR2 FQNEAQ (reference sequence). The J segment lost 2 bases and the V segment lost 3 bases, leaving 14 bases of the junction unmatched. The CDR3 region is CASSFGYSGGTSDTDTQYF. The CDR3 DNA sequence: TGTGCCAGCAGCTTCGGATATTCGGGCGGGACTAGCGACACAGATACGCAGTATTTT.

This chain uses TRBV7-2 with TRBJ2-7, with 9 bases fitting TRBD2. V dropped 1 base and J dropped 3; count of bases not matched to a gene: 4. Germline assignment: CDR1 SGHTA and CDR2 FQGNSA. This CDR3 is 15 amino acids long. The DNA of the CDR3 is TGTGCCAGCAGCTTAGTCCTAGCGGGGAACTACGAGCAGTACTTC. Protein product: CASSLVLAGNYEQYF.

The genes are TRBV30 and TRBJ1-3, with 7 bases matching TRBD1. V dropped 0 bases and J dropped 4; count of bases not matched to a gene: 3. The length of the CDR3 is 14 residues. CDR1 is GTSNPN and CDR2 is SVGIG in the germline V gene (reference sequence). This chain's CDR3 is CAWSVSRGGNTIYF. The CDR3 DNA reads TGTGCCTGGAGTGTATCCAGGGGGGGAAACACCATATATTTT.

The CDR3 DNA sequence: TGTGCCAGTAGGACACCGGGGATTAGGGGGGGACAGCCCCAGCATTTT. Amino acids: CASRTPGIRGGQPQHF. The gene calls are TRBV19 and TRBJ1-5; D perhaps matches TRBD1 (6 bases). V was trimmed by 6 bases and J by 7 bases, leaving 22 bases between them. The CDR3 covers 16 residues. Germline lookup yields CDR1 LNHDA and CDR2 SQIVND (reference sequence).

V is TRBV6-2 or TRBV6-3 and J is TRBJ2-3; TRBD2 matches 12 bases. Germline values: CDR1 MNHEY, CDR2 SVGEGT. The V gene end was trimmed by 0 bases and the J gene end by 5 bases; junction bases not matched to a gene: 6. The CDR3 sequence is 17 residues long. The CDR3 is CASSYSRTSGVGDTQYF. The DNA of the CDR3 is TGTGCCAGCAGTTACTCCAGGACTAGCGGGGTGGGAGATACGCAGTATTTT.

Judged by abundance, this clone is medium-sized. The J gene is TRBJ2-7, the V gene TRBV30; 8 bases are a match to TRBD2. The germline gives CDR1 GTSNPN, CDR2 SVGIG (reference sequence). With 3 bases clipped from V and 6 bases from J, the junction kept 4 bases outside the gene matches. The CDR3 totals 12 residues. The CDR3 spells CAWRGLDSEQYF. In DNA, the CDR3 is TGTGCCTGGAGGGGACTAGATAGCGAGCAGTACTTC. Full variable domain (missing parts from reference TRBV30 and TRBJ2-7): SQTIHQWPATLVQPVGSPLSLECTVEGTSNPNLYWYRQAAGRGLQLLFYSVGIGQISSEVPQNLSASRPQDRQFILSSKKLLLSDSGFYLCAWRGLDSEQYFGPGTRLTVT.

V is TRBV4-1 and J is TRBJ1-3, with no clear D. V gave up 3 bases and J gave up 1 base, with 7 bases separating them. CDR1 and CDR2 from the germline V gene are MGHRA and YSYEKL. This CDR3 region has 14 residues. The CDR3, as DNA: TGCGCCAGCAGCCACCCCCTGTCTGGAAACACCATATATTTT. Translated: CASSHPLSGNTIYF.

The chain uses TRBV10-2 and TRBJ2-7; 8 positions agree with TRBD2. Germline values: CDR1 WSHSY, CDR2 SAAADI. The J segment lost 3 bases and the V segment lost 5 bases, leaving 6 bases of the junction unmatched. The CDR3 is 14 amino acids. The CDR3 reads CASSLRGGIYEQYF. The CDR3 coding sequence is TGCGCCAGCAGTCTACGGGGGGGGATCTACGAGCAGTACTTC.

The chain is built from TRBV4-1 and TRBJ2-3; TRBD1 aligns across 7 bases. V lost 0 bases, J lost 4 bases, and 13 bases stayed unmatched. This CDR3 comprises 18 residues. Germline assignment: CDR1 MGHRA and CDR2 YSYEKL. CDR3 residues: CASSQDLQGATGADTQYF. The CDR3 DNA reads as TGCGCCAGCAGCCAAGACCTACAGGGAGCTACAGGGGCAGATACGCAGTATTTT.

This clone was recorded only once. The rearrangement joins TRBV30 to TRBJ1-2; D is unclear. The germline gives CDR1 GTSNPN, CDR2 SVGIG (reference sequence). This CDR3 contains 13 residues. V gave up 4 bases and J gave up 2 bases, with 11 bases separating them. CDR3 sequence (DNA): TGTGCCTGGACCGAAGGGAGGAACTATGGCTACACCTTC. This gives the protein CAWTEGRNYGYTF.

The chain employs TRBV10-2 and TRBJ1-3; 9 nucleotides align to TRBD1. With 6 bases clipped from V and 3 bases from J, the junction kept 6 bases outside the gene matches. This CDR3 comprises 15 residues. Germline V lookup: CDR1 WSHSY, CDR2 SAAADI. The chain's CDR3 is CASSRTGAYGNTIYF. DNA for the CDR3: TGCGCCAGCAGCCGGACAGGGGCGTATGGAAACACCATATATTTT.

The chain combines TRBV7-2 with TRBJ1-6; TRBD1 agrees at 8 bases. Germline V gene data show CDR1 as SGHTA and CDR2 as FQGNSA. V shed 5 bases, J shed 7 bases, and the junction held 4 bases outside the gene matches. The CDR3 extends over 14 amino acids. DNA for the CDR3: TGTGCCAGCAGCGCTCGGACAGGGAATTCACCCCTCCACTTT. Translation: CASSARTGNSPLHF.

This clone was picked up one time. The rearrangement joins TRBV27 to TRBJ2-7; possibly TRBD2 for D (5 bases). CDR1 MNHEY and CDR2 SMNVEV come from the germline V gene (reference sequence). The CDR3 extends over 15 amino acids. Trimming took off 2 bases at V and 2 bases at J, with 13 bases between the two ends. The CDR3 spells CASSLGSILAYEQYF. The CDR3 DNA reads TGTGCCAGCAGTTTAGGGAGTATCCTAGCCTACGAGCAGTACTTC.

The chain employs TRBV9 and TRBJ2-3, with D perhaps TRBD2 (6 bases). Trimming left V 2 bases short and J 4 bases short, with 14 bases between. This CDR3 region has 15 residues. Germline values: CDR1 SGDLS, CDR2 YYNGEE. The DNA of the CDR3 is TGTGCCAGCAGCGTCCGACTAGGTTTCCCAGATACGCAGTATTTT. This encodes CASSVRLGFPDTQYF.

The chain couples TRBV9 to TRBJ1-3; tentatively, D is TRBD1 (6 bases). Germline lookup yields CDR1 SGDLS and CDR2 YYNGEE. The CDR3 is 13 residues long. Trimming removed 4 bases from V and 4 bases from J, with 9 bases in between. The CDR3 nucleotides are TGTGCCAGCAGCTCGAGGGGGGGAAACACCATATATTTT. This gives the protein CASSSRGGNTIYF. Using reference TRBV9 and TRBJ1-3 for the parts outside the CDR3, the full variable domain is DSGVTQTPKHLITATGQRVTLRCSPRSGDLSVYWYQQSLDQGLQFLIQYYNGEERAKGNILERFSAQQFPDLHSELNLSSLELGDSALYFCASSSRGGNTIYFGEGSWLTVV.

The V call is TRBV9, the J call TRBJ2-5; D is uncertain. The V gene lost 0 bases and the J gene lost 2 bases, with 14 bases spanning the gap. Germline V gene lookup returns CDR1 SGDLS and CDR2 YYNGEE. CDR3 length: 16 residues. CDR3 residues: CASSVGVKPPQETQYF. The CDR3 region has the DNA TGTGCCAGCAGCGTAGGCGTAAAACCCCCACAAGAGACCCAGTACTTC.

The chain carries TRBV27 and TRBJ1-5; tentatively, D is TRBD1 (5 bases). V lost 5 bases to trimming and J lost 10 bases, with 12 bases between them. The CDR3 has 12 residues. CDR1 is MNHEY and CDR2 is SMNVEV in the germline V gene (reference sequence). The CDR3 DNA reads as TGTGCCAGCAGTCCGGGACTTAGTCCCCAGCATTTT. It translates to CASSPGLSPQHF.

CDR3 protein: CASSPQEGPYEQYF. The CDR3 DNA reads TGTGCCAGCTCACCCCAGGAGGGCCCCTACGAGCAGTACTTC. V gene TRBV18 combines with J gene TRBJ2-7; a possible D gene is TRBD2 (6 bases). V lost 3 bases, J lost 2 bases, and 11 bases lay in between. This CDR3 is built from 14 residues. CDR1 and CDR2 from the germline V gene are KGHSH and LQKENI.

The chain uses TRBV5-1 and TRBJ2-7; the D gene is possibly TRBD2 (5 bases). The V end was cut by 10 bases, the J end by 3 bases, with 17 bases between. Germline V gene data show CDR1 as SGHRS and CDR2 as YFSETQ. This CDR3 is built from 13 residues. The CDR3 spells CASSPGKGYEQYF. CDR3 DNA sequence: TGCGCCTCAAGCCCCGGGAAAGGCTACGAGCAGTACTTC.

This clone was seen a few times. DNA of the CDR3: TGTGCCAGCAGAGGGACAGGGGCGTACGAGCAGTACTTC. This codes for CASRGTGAYEQYF. The genes are TRBV12-3 or TRBV12-4 and TRBJ2-7; 10 positions match TRBD1. The CDR3 loop spans 13 amino acids. After removal of 6 bases from V and 4 bases from J, the junction contained 3 bases not matched to a gene.